The 14 T cell receptor beta chains below come from one sample, sequenced in a study of cytomegalovirus exposure and HLA in healthy donors (dated by TCRdb to about 2017). Libraries were constructed by the immunoSEQ multiplex PCR assay. A mixture of 60 forward primers for TCR Vbeta segments and 13 reverse primers for TCR Jbeta segments was used in the multiplex PCR. This immuneACCESS table, as held by TCRdb, lists in-frame sequences with V and J called but not all clones. Of the missing ones, under half trace to an unresolved V gene in checked studies; the others have no known cause. The sample has more than 90,000 clones on record, approximately 70% of them singletons. The ten most abundant clones make up approximately 2.7% of the sample. Sequenced sample: PBMCs. The receptors come from a man in his forties or fifties in good health and CMV-seronegative.

This clone was recorded only once. V gene TRBV5-6 combines with J gene TRBJ1-3; D unresolved. Trimming took off 4 bases at V and 0 bases at J, with 11 bases between the two ends. The CDR3 has 15 residues. The germline V gene has CDR1 SGHDT and CDR2 YYEEEE. The DNA of the CDR3 is TGTGCCAGCAGCGGTAGCGTGTTCTCTGGAAACACCATATATTTT. Its protein product is CASSGSVFSGNTIYF.

This clone was counted only a few times. The chain is built from TRBV29-1 and TRBJ1-4; no firm D call. The CDR3 loop spans 13 amino acids. Germline CDR1 SQVTM, CDR2 ANQGSEA. The V end lost 6 bases, the J end lost 0 bases, and 8 bases lay between the germline ends. The CDR3 nucleotides are TGCAGCGTCCGAGCGCCAACTAATGAAAAACTGTTTTTT. Translating gives CSVRAPTNEKLFF.

The sample holds a few counts of this clone. This chain joins TRBV5-4 and TRBJ1-3; 8 bases are shared with TRBD1. Trimming at V came to 0 bases and at J to 6 bases, leaving 5 bases not matched to a gene. In germline, CDR1 is SGHNT, CDR2 YYREEE (reference sequence). The CDR3 loop spans 15 amino acids. CDR3 DNA sequence: TGTGCCAGCAGCTTGGGGCCAGGGGGCGAAAACACCATATATTTT. Translating it yields CASSLGPGGENTIYF.

The chain couples TRBV15 to TRBJ1-5, with TRBD1 as a possible D gene (5 bases). The CDR3 loop spans 15 amino acids. The germline gives CDR1 LNHNV, CDR2 YYDKDF (reference sequence). Deletions cut 1 base from V and 5 bases from J, with 12 bases between. This CDR3 is CATSRVKGRDQPQHF. The CDR3 region has the DNA TGTGCCACCAGCAGAGTTAAGGGGCGCGATCAGCCCCAGCATTTT.

The J gene is TRBJ2-2, the V gene TRBV27; 11 bases are a match to TRBD1. The CDR3 runs 15 residues. Germline V CDR1 and CDR2: MNHEY, SMNVEV (reference sequence). The V gene end was trimmed by 5 bases and the J gene end by 5 bases; junction bases not matched to a gene: 4. The CDR3 loop reads CASSPRDRGTGELFF. DNA of the CDR3: TGTGCCAGCAGTCCACGGGACAGGGGGACCGGGGAGCTGTTTTTT.

CDR3 residues: CASSQLAPPGYEQYV. CDR3 nucleotide sequence: TGCGCCAGCAGTCAACTAGCTCCCCCCGGTTACGAGCAGTACGTC. The chain joins TRBV23-1 to TRBJ2-7; tentative D call: TRBD2 (5 bases). TRBV23-1 is filed as an ORF, its function uncertain. Between the trimmed V and J ends, which lost 2 bases and 4 bases, there was a span of 15 bases. There are 15 residues in the CDR3.

To note about this clone: One end of the junction does not line up with germline, which may come from a read error. The chain uses TRBV7-7 and TRBJ2-7; 7 bases fit TRBD1. Germline CDR1 SSHAT, CDR2 FNYEAQ (reference sequence). This CDR3 is 13 amino acids long. The CDR3 spells CASSPGQIYEQYF. The CDR3, as DNA: TGTGCTAGCAGCCCGGGACAGATCTACGAGCAGTACTTC.

The CDR3 nucleotides are TGTGCCAGCAGTGACGAGGTCGGGGTTGGCTACACCTTC. It specifies CASSDEVGVGYTF. The chain links TRBV2 to TRBJ1-2; D not certain. From germline, CDR1 is SNHLY and CDR2 FYNNEI. Trimming stripped 3 bases from V and 7 bases from J, with 12 bases between. The CDR3 covers 13 residues.

J is TRBJ2-3 and V is TRBV19; TRBD2 is a possible D gene (5 bases). The V end lost 3 bases, the J end lost 4 bases, and 8 bases lay between the germline ends. In germline, CDR1 is LNHDA, CDR2 SQIVND (reference sequence). The CDR3 length is 13 residues. CDR3 DNA sequence: TGTGCCAGTAGTATTAACGGGGCAGATACGCAGTATTTT. It is translated as CASSINGADTQYF.

CDR3 amino acids: CASSEVMLDTQYF. Here the CDR3 DNA reads TGTGCCAGCAGTGAAGTCATGTTAGATACGCAGTATTTT. The chain carries TRBV2 and TRBJ2-3; no clear D. This CDR3 contains 13 residues. Germline V gene lookup returns CDR1 SNHLY and CDR2 FYNNEI. The ends were cut back, 1 base at V and 5 bases at J, with 7 bases in the middle.

This clone was observed a handful of times. The chain recombines TRBV30 with TRBJ1-5; the D is unclear. This CDR3 is built from 17 residues. The ends were cut back, 2 bases at V and 2 bases at J, with 19 bases in the middle. The germline CDR1 and CDR2 sequences are GTSNPN and SVGIG (reference sequence). DNA of the CDR3: TGTGCCTGGAGTCCCCGGGCCCGGGGATTTGGCAATCAGCCCCAGCATTTT. Translating it yields CAWSPRARGFGNQPQHF.

A few counts support this clone. The V and J genes are TRBV4-2 and TRBJ1-4; D may be TRBD1 (6 bases). CDR3 size: 15 residues. CDR1 and CDR2 from the germline V gene are LGHNA and YNFKEQ. The ends were cut back, 0 bases at V and 9 bases at J, with 14 bases in the middle. In DNA form, the CDR3 reads TGTGCCAGCAGCCAAGACGGGACACAGGGCAAAAAACTGTTTTTT. It encodes CASSQDGTQGKKLFF.

This clone is a singleton in its sample. The V gene is TRBV5-4, the J gene TRBJ1-1; D is possibly TRBD1 (5 bases). The CDR3 has 14 amino acids. The V gene lost 0 bases and the J gene lost 2 bases, with 8 bases spanning the gap. The germline V gene has CDR1 SGHNT and CDR2 YYREEE (reference sequence). This CDR3 reads CASSLAGFNTEAFF. The CDR3 DNA follows: TGTGCCAGCAGCTTGGCAGGGTTTAACACTGAAGCTTTCTTT. The whole variable domain, filled in from reference TRBV5-4 and TRBJ1-1, reads ETGVTQSPTHLIKTRGQQVTLRCSSQSGHNTVSWYQQALGQGPQFIFQYYREEENGRGNFPPRFSGLQFPNYSSELNVNALELDDSALYLCASSLAGFNTEAFFGQGTRLTVV.

The rearrangement links TRBV9 to TRBJ1-1, with no clear D. The CDR3 spans 15 residues. V was shortened by 6 bases and J by 0 bases, with 15 bases between the two germline ends. Germline CDR1 SGDLS, CDR2 YYNGEE. The DNA of the CDR3 is TGTGCCAGCACCACGTTTGGGGAGATGAACACTGAAGCTTTCTTT. The encoded protein is CASTTFGEMNTEAFF.